This T cell receptor (beta chain) was retrieved from a study of shared clonotypes between healthy human individuals. Assay execution proceeded at the deep level. Several immunoSEQ 96-well plates shared each subset's DNA, each plate a replicate. The data were produced by immunoSEQ multiplex PCR, yet TCRdb's version contains in-frame clones alone and is incomplete. Of over a million clones detected, approximately 97% appear once; the ten largest clones hold roughly 1.2%. Subsets obtained from CD4+ cells comprised CD45RA+ naive and CD45RA-negative memory cells. Germline loops: CDR1 SGHAT, CDR2 FQNNGV. V shed 6 bases and J shed 4 bases, with 20 bases lying between them. The CDR3 sequence is 16 residues long.

What was sequenced was naive CD4+ T cells sorted from blood. As for subset: CD45RA+ positively selected. The TCR was taken from a young man in good health. The V gene is TRBV11-2, the J gene TRBJ2-3, with D perhaps matching TRBD2 (5 bases). As DNA, the CDR3 is TGTGCCAGCAGTCGAACGCTACTAGGTGAGGCAGATACGCAGTATTTT. Translated, it gives CASSRTLLGEADTQYF.